The clone carrying this T cell receptor beta chain occurred many times. Its matching antigen is unknown. The entry originates in a study of T-cell memory formation after mild COVID-19. Findings and caveats of the study: Among clones contracting day 15 to 85, CD4/CD8 was balanced, whereas later expanders leaned CD4+.

Barcoded TCR alpha and TCR beta cDNA libraries with UMIs came from 5'RACE using constant-segment primers. TCRdb re-analysed the 5' RACE reads in MiXCR, keeping a single row per CDR3 protein. This repertoire shows 250,000 to 300,000 distinct CDR3 sequences, 8% to 9% found once; its top ten account for 20% to 25%. The ends lost 5 bases at V and 5 bases at J; junction bases unmatched: 6. This CDR3 is 15 amino acids long. Germline V CDR1 and CDR2: MNHEY, SVGAGI. This sequence was found in a man younger than 35 who had mild COVID-19 (a few samples of this study predate the infection). Cell type and time point are not known. The chain is built from TRBV6-5 and TRBJ2-2, with TRBD1 matching over 9 bases. The sample was PBMCs or a T cell subset sorted from them (not recorded which). The CDR3 nucleotides read TGTGCCAGCAGTCCCGGACAGGGGAGGACCGGGGAGCTGTTTTTT. Translating gives CASSPGQGRTGELFF.